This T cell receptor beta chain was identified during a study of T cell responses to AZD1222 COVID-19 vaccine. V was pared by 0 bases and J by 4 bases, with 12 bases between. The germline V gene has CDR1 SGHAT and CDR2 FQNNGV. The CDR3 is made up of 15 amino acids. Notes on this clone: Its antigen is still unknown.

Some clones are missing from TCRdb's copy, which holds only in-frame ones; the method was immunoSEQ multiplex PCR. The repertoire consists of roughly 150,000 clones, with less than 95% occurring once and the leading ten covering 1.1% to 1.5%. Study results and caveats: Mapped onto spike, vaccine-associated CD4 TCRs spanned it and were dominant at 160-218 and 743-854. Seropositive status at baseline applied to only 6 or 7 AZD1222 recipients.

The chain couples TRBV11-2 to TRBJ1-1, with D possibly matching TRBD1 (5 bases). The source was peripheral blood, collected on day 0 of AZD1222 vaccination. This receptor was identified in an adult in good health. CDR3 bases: TGTGCCAGCAGCTTAGATCGGGGGGACGGCACTGAAGCTTTCTTT. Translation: CASSLDRGDGTEAFF.